The 8 T cell receptor beta chains in this list originate from one sample, sequenced in a study of human T cells and chemical hapten exposure. TCRdb used MiXCR to reprocess the RACE reads, holding one entry per CDR3 protein. The sample shows roughly 100,000 distinct CDR3 sequences, 10% to 12% of them seen only once. The time point is: pre-sensitization, week 0. Treatment denoted: therapeutic diphenylcyclopropenone sensitization with weekly scalp DPC. Sequenced here: whole blood, sampled in connection with sensitization to the hapten diphenylcyclopropenone (DPC). These TCRs come from a woman aged 55 to 70 with alopecia areata. Some clones in this sample may be carry-over from other donors' samples.

This chain uses TRBV3-1 with TRBJ1-6, with 12 nucleotides matching TRBD1. Germline CDR1 and CDR2: LGHDT and YNNKEL (reference sequence). This CDR3 is built from 16 residues. J was trimmed by 8 bases and V by 3 bases; bases with no gene match: 5. The CDR3 reads CASSQTGQGAYSPLHF. Written as DNA, the CDR3 is TGTGCCAGCAGCCAGACGGGACAGGGGGCGTATTCACCCCTCCACTTT. Filled out from reference TRBV3-1 and TRBJ1-6, the complete variable domain reads DTAVSQTPKYLVTQMGNDKSIKCEQNLGHDTMYWYKQDSKKFLKIMFSYNNKELIINETVPNRFSPKSPDKAHLNLHINSLELGDSAVYFCASSQTGQGAYSPLHFGNGTRLTVT.

This clonotype was found many times. The chain employs TRBV6-2 or TRBV6-3 and TRBJ1-4, with D possibly TRBD1 on 6 matching bases. Trimming shortened V by 2 bases and J by 17 bases, and 15 bases separated the two germline ends. The germline V gene encodes CDR1 MNHEY and CDR2 SVGEGT. The CDR3 consists of 12 residues. The CDR3 nucleotides read TGTGCCAGCAGTTACCAGGGGCGGGAAGTATTTTTT. This translates into CASSYQGREVFF.

This clonotype was counted at least ten times. This chain links TRBV6-6 with TRBJ2-1; D not resolved. Germline V gives CDR1 MNHNY, CDR2 SVGAGI (reference sequence). Trimming pared 5 bases from V and 4 bases from J, leaving 15 bases between. The CDR3 length is 15 residues. Here the CDR3 reads CASSQQQNGYNEQFF. The CDR3 bases are TGTGCCAGCAGTCAACAGCAAAACGGGTACAATGAGCAGTTCTTC.

The chain employs TRBV5-1 and TRBJ2-1; D gene uncertain. Germline assignment: CDR1 SGHRS and CDR2 YFSETQ. V lost 2 bases, J lost 4 bases, and 4 bases lay in between. The CDR3 has 12 residues. CDR3 bases: TGCGCCAGCAGCTTACAATACAATGAGCAGTTCTTC. This sequence encodes CASSLQYNEQFF.

This CDR3 is CSVGTGGLETQYF. Written as DNA, the CDR3 is TGCAGCGTCGGGACAGGGGGCTTGGAGACCCAGTACTTC. The chain links TRBV29-1 to TRBJ2-5; 12 positions agree with TRBD1. Germline assignment: CDR1 SQVTM and CDR2 ANQGSEA. Trimming took 6 bases from V and 5 from J; bases not matched to a gene: 4. This CDR3 is built from 13 residues. The variable domain in full, with the rest retrieved from reference TRBV29-1 and TRBJ2-5, is SAVISQKPSRDICQRGTSLTIQCQVDSQVTMMFWYRQQPGQSLTLIATANQGSEATYESGFVIDKFPISRPNLTFSTLTVSNMSPEDSSIYLCSVGTGGLETQYFGPGTRLLVL.

V usage is TRBV2 and J usage is TRBJ1-6; D gene unclear. Germline CDR1 reads SNHLY; CDR2 reads FYNNEI. This CDR3 is 17 amino acids long. Trimming cost V 8 bases and J 0 bases, with 17 bases left between them. In DNA, the CDR3 is TGTGCCAGCCCTAAGGCCAGGCCAAGCTCCTATAATTCACCCCTCCACTTT. Amino acids: CASPKARPSSYNSPLHF.

The rearrangement uses TRBV2 and TRBJ2-5; a weak D match, TRBD1 (5 bases). CDR3 length equals 14 residues. The germline gives CDR1 SNHLY, CDR2 FYNNEI. Trimming took 7 bases from V and 5 from J, leaving 17 bases between them. CDR3 loop: CASKEGVVMETQYF. The CDR3, as DNA: TGTGCCAGCAAAGAAGGGGTCGTTATGGAGACCCAGTACTTC.

This clonotype was counted ten times or more. The CDR3 DNA reads as TGTGCCAGCAGTTATGGGCCCCGGGGGCACAATGAGCAGTTCTTC. Its protein product is CASSYGPRGHNEQFF. The chain has TRBV6-6 and TRBJ2-1; D is possibly TRBD1 or TRBD2 (6 bases each). CDR3 length: 15 amino acids. Looked up from germline, CDR1 is MNHNY and CDR2 is SVGAGI (reference sequence). V lost 3 bases, J lost 5 bases, and 14 bases lay in between.